The 32 T cell receptor beta chains reported below all come from one sample, sequenced in a study of cytomegalovirus exposure and HLA in healthy donors (dated by TCRdb to 2015 to 2018). Library generation was performed with the immunoSEQ multiplex PCR assay. The multiplex PCR relied on a mix of 60 forward primers for TCR Vbeta segments and 13 reverse primers for TCR Jbeta segments. As stored in TCRdb, this immuneACCESS dataset retains in-frame rearrangements with V and J assigned. A fraction of the clones does not appear; measured against another copy, unresolved V genes explain less than half of the discrepancy, and the remainder lacks a known reason. Here the sample has about 170,000 clones; approximately 80% occur a single time. The ten largest account for under 5% of the sample. Sequenced: PBMCs. The receptors come from a woman in her 50s in good health and CMV-seropositive.

The gene calls are TRBV27 and TRBJ1-3; possibly TRBD1 for D (6 bases). V lost 0 bases, J lost 1 base, and 16 bases lay in between. CDR3 length: 18 residues. CDR1 and CDR2 (germline): MNHEY, SMNVEV (reference sequence). CDR3 sequence reads: CASSLSFVQGRSGNTIYF. The CDR3 bases are TGTGCCAGCAGTTTATCTTTCGTACAGGGACGTTCTGGAAACACCATATATTTT.

The chain has TRBV2 and TRBJ2-4; 10 bases map to TRBD1. V lost 6 bases, J lost 4 bases, and 3 bases stayed unmatched. CDR3 length: 14 residues. Germline V CDR1 and CDR2: SNHLY, FYNNEI. Written as DNA, the CDR3 is TGTGCCAGCAGCAGGACAGGGGGAAAAAACATTCAGTACTTC. Its protein is CASSRTGGKNIQYF.

There are a few counts of this clone. This chain connects TRBV5-6 to TRBJ2-1; 7 bases are a match to TRBD2. With 0 bases clipped from V and 4 bases from J, the junction kept 7 bases outside the gene matches. Germline lookup yields CDR1 SGHDT and CDR2 YYEEEE. The CDR3 loop spans 16 amino acids. The CDR3 coding sequence is TGTGCCAGCAGCTTGGACGGGGCTAGCGGATACAATGAGCAGTTCTTC. Translated: CASSLDGASGYNEQFF. Looking up the rest from reference TRBV5-6 and TRBJ2-1 gives the full variable domain: DAGVTQSPTHLIKTRGQQVTLRCSPKSGHDTVSWYQQALGQGPQFIFQYYEEEERQRGNFPDRFSGHQFPNYSSELNVNALLLGDSALYLCASSLDGASGYNEQFFGPGTRLTVL.

This chain joins TRBV30 and TRBJ2-7, with D perhaps matching TRBD1 (8 bases). Trimming stripped 5 bases from V and 2 bases from J, with 19 bases between. CDR3 size: 15 residues. The germline gives CDR1 GTSNPN, CDR2 SVGIG (reference sequence). CDR3 nucleotide sequence: TGTGCCTGGGACACAGGGGGGGGGTCGACCTACGAGCAGTACTTC. Its translation: CAWDTGGGSTYEQYF.

CDR3 protein: CASSLDSGHSNYGYTF. The CDR3 nucleotides are TGTGCCAGCAGTTTAGATTCGGGACACTCTAACTATGGCTACACCTTC. The chain has TRBV28 and TRBJ1-2; possibly TRBD1 for D (6 bases). This CDR3 region has 16 residues. V gave up 2 bases and J gave up 0 bases, with 13 bases separating them. Germline CDR1 is MDHEN and CDR2 is SYDVKM.

J is TRBJ2-3 and V is TRBV11-2; D might be TRBD1 (6 bases). Per the germline V gene, CDR1 is SGHAT and CDR2 is FQNNGV. V gave up 3 bases and J gave up 6 bases, with 16 bases separating them. The CDR3 loop spans 15 amino acids. CDR3: CASSFGVQGSDTQYF. CDR3 DNA sequence: TGTGCCAGCAGCTTTGGGGTCCAGGGGAGCGATACGCAGTATTTT. The whole variable domain, filled in from reference TRBV11-2 and TRBJ2-3, reads EAGVAQSPRYKIIEKRQSVAFWCNPISGHATLYWYQQILGQGPKLLIQFQNNGVVDDSQLPKDRFSAERLKGVDSTLKIQPAKLEDSAVYLCASSFGVQGSDTQYFGPGTRLTVL.

The rearrangement uses TRBV27 and TRBJ1-4; a weak D match, TRBD1 (5 bases). The CDR3 covers 15 residues. Trimming took off 0 bases at V and 8 bases at J, with 13 bases between the two ends. The germline V gene encodes CDR1 MNHEY and CDR2 SMNVEV (reference sequence). The CDR3 region is CASSLSVDAGEKLFF. The CDR3 coding sequence is TGTGCCAGCAGTTTATCGGTGGACGCAGGGGAAAAACTGTTTTTT.

About this clone: Different DNA sequences within this sample yield the same CDR3. The chain joins TRBV19 to TRBJ1-5, with unresolved D. This CDR3 is 14 amino acids long. CDR1 is LNHDA and CDR2 is SQIVND in the germline V gene (reference sequence). Trimming removed 3 bases from V and 0 bases from J, with 6 bases in between. This CDR3 is CASSIQDSNQPQHF. DNA of the CDR3: TGTGCCAGTAGTATCCAGGATAGCAATCAGCCCCAGCATTTT.

This clone has a handful of counts. The chain has TRBV5-1 and TRBJ2-5; TRBD2 matches at 10 bases. CDR3 length: 16 amino acids. V trimming: 0 bases; J trimming: 4 bases; junction bases outside the gene matches: 6. From germline, CDR1 is SGHRS and CDR2 YFSETQ. DNA for the CDR3: TGCGCCAGCAGCTTGGATTTGCTAGCGGGAGCAGAGACCCAGTACTTC. Its translation: CASSLDLLAGAETQYF.

J is TRBJ1-1 and V is TRBV6-1; D is perhaps TRBD1 (5 bases). V gave up 6 bases and J gave up 5 bases, with 16 bases separating them. This CDR3 comprises 14 residues. CDR1 is MNHNS, CDR2 SASEGT, per germline. The CDR3 spells CASSLGRDSTEAFF. CDR3 nucleotide sequence: TGTGCCAGCAGCTTGGGTCGCGACAGTACTGAAGCTTTCTTT.

The chain couples TRBV10-2 to TRBJ1-1; D gene ambiguous. Germline V gene sequence: CDR1 WSHSY, CDR2 SAAADI. Trimming stripped 7 bases from V and 6 bases from J, with 15 bases between. This CDR3 region has 13 residues. The CDR3 protein is CASTLNLYAEAFF. In nucleotides, the CDR3 is TGCGCCAGCACCTTAAATCTATATGCTGAAGCTTTCTTT.

V and J are TRBV30 and TRBJ2-1; 7 nucleotides agree with TRBD2. V lost 0 bases, J lost 0 bases, and 5 bases stayed unmatched. Germline CDR1 GTSNPN, CDR2 SVGIG (reference sequence). CDR3 length: 16 residues. CDR3 in amino acids: CAWSVYAGVSYNEQFF. Written as DNA, the CDR3 is TGTGCCTGGAGTGTATATGCGGGGGTCTCCTACAATGAGCAGTTCTTC. Supplemented by reference TRBV30 and TRBJ2-1, the full variable domain reads SQTIHQWPATLVQPVGSPLSLECTVEGTSNPNLYWYRQAAGRGLQLLFYSVGIGQISSEVPQNLSASRPQDRQFILSSKKLLLSDSGFYLCAWSVYAGVSYNEQFFGPGTRLTVL.

This chain uses TRBV4-2 with TRBJ2-7, with 8 bases lining up with TRBD2. From germline, CDR1 is LGHNA and CDR2 YNFKEQ. The CDR3 length is 16 residues. The junction had 11 bases not matched to a gene; V was cut back by 2 bases and J by 5 bases. As DNA, the CDR3 is TGTGCCAGCAGCCAACGTGACCGAGCGGGGGACCACGAGCAGTACTTC. Amino acid sequence: CASSQRDRAGDHEQYF.

The chain employs TRBV5-6 and TRBJ2-3; D is perhaps TRBD1 (5 bases). The CDR3 runs to 15 residues. Germline assignment: CDR1 SGHDT and CDR2 YYEEEE. V lost 5 bases to trimming and J lost 3 bases, with 16 bases between them. The CDR3 DNA reads TGTGCCAGCAGACCCATTACGAACAGGACAGATACGCAGTATTTT. Protein sequence: CASRPITNRTDTQYF.

The chain has TRBV15 and TRBJ2-1; 9 bases agree with TRBD1. The CDR3 totals 15 residues. CDR1 and CDR2 from the germline V gene are LNHNV and YYDKDF (reference sequence). V trimming: 5 bases; J trimming: 5 bases; junction bases outside the gene matches: 7. In DNA, the CDR3 is TGTGCCACCAGCCCCGGGACAGGGTATCACAATGAGCAGTTCTTC. It specifies CATSPGTGYHNEQFF. Full variable domain (outside the CDR3, taken from reference TRBV15 and TRBJ2-1): DAMVIQNPRYQVTQFGKPVTLSCSQTLNHNVMYWYQQKSSQAPKLLFHYYDKDFNNEADTPDNFQSRRPNTSFCFLDIRSPGLGDTAMYLCATSPGTGYHNEQFFGPGTRLTVL.

V usage is TRBV9 and J usage is TRBJ1-1; D possibly corresponds to TRBD1 (6 bases). The germline V and J ends were trimmed by 3 bases and 7 bases, with 25 bases remaining between them. Germline values: CDR1 SGDLS, CDR2 YYNGEE. This CDR3 is 17 amino acids long. DNA of the CDR3: TGTGCCAGCAGCGAGGGGGGGGAAAGAGGCACTAGGGTTGAAGCTTTCTTT. It translates to CASSEGGERGTRVEAFF.

This clone was recorded at least ten times. V gene TRBV11-1 combines with J gene TRBJ1-1; maybe TRBD1 (6 bases). V gave up 7 bases and J gave up 5 bases, with 14 bases separating them. The CDR3 is 13 amino acids. From germline, CDR1 is SGHAT and CDR2 FQDESV (reference sequence). Here the CDR3 reads CASTYPGVTEAFF. As DNA, the CDR3 is TGTGCCAGCACCTACCCAGGGGTGACTGAAGCTTTCTTT.

This clone was observed once. The rearrangement joins TRBV13 to TRBJ2-1, with 10 bases that match TRBD1. The CDR3 contains 17 residues. CDR1 is PRHDT and CDR2 is FYEKMQ in the germline V gene (reference sequence). V gave up 5 bases and J gave up 8 bases; unmatched junction bases: 15. As DNA, the CDR3 is TGTGCCAGCAGCACATGGGAGGACAGGGGGAAAATGGATGAGCAGTTCTTC. Translated: CASSTWEDRGKMDEQFF.

This chain uses TRBV29-1 with TRBJ2-6; the D gene is possibly TRBD1 (5 bases). V was trimmed by 6 bases and J by 0 bases, leaving 18 bases between them. There are 17 residues in the CDR3. Germline V gene sequence: CDR1 SQVTM, CDR2 ANQGSEA. CDR3 coding DNA: TGCAGCGTAGGCGGCGCAGGGATTTTCTCTGGGGCCAACGTCCTGACTTTC. It yields the protein CSVGGAGIFSGANVLTF.

Only one count was recorded for this clone. The chain employs TRBV9 and TRBJ2-3; weak D call: TRBD1 (5 bases). Germline V gene sequence: CDR1 SGDLS, CDR2 YYNGEE. The V gene lost 0 bases and the J gene lost 5 bases, with 10 bases spanning the gap. The CDR3 extends over 14 amino acids. The CDR3 region has the DNA TGTGCCAGCAGCGTAGTAGGGGCGATAGATACGCAGTATTTT. This translates into CASSVVGAIDTQYF. Full variable domain (remainder filled in from reference TRBV9 and TRBJ2-3): DSGVTQTPKHLITATGQRVTLRCSPRSGDLSVYWYQQSLDQGLQFLIQYYNGEERAKGNILERFSAQQFPDLHSELNLSSLELGDSALYFCASSVVGAIDTQYFGPGTRLTVL.

The V call is TRBV7-9, the J call TRBJ2-7; 7 bases match TRBD1. The germline gives CDR1 SEHNR, CDR2 FQNEAQ (reference sequence). V was clipped by 3 bases and J by 5 bases; unmatched bases: 7. This CDR3 contains 14 residues. The CDR3 loop is CASSLVRQGHEQYF. DNA of the CDR3: TGTGCCAGCAGCTTGGTAAGACAGGGCCACGAGCAGTACTTC.

The chain recombines TRBV9 with TRBJ1-1; 8 bases align to TRBD1. The CDR3 has 15 amino acids. The germline V gene has CDR1 SGDLS and CDR2 YYNGEE. With V trimmed by 0 bases and J by 1 base, 2 bases remained unmatched. The chain's CDR3 is CASSVGGTGNTEAFF. CDR3 DNA: TGTGCCAGCAGCGTAGGGGGGACAGGGAACACTGAAGCTTTCTTT.

The genes are TRBV21-1 and TRBJ1-2; the D call of TRBD1 is as the table states it, not checked on the DNA. TRBV21-1 is a pseudogene. The CDR3 is 13 residues long. Here the CDR3 reads CASSKGQGAGYTF. The CDR3, as DNA: TGTGCCAGCAGCAAGGGACAGGGAGCTGGCTACACCTTC.

The V gene is TRBV5-8, the J gene TRBJ1-1; TRBD1 might be the D (5 bases). V was trimmed by 4 bases and J by 6 bases, leaving 10 bases between them. Germline CDR1 reads SGHTS; CDR2 reads YDEGEE. This CDR3 has 12 residues. The CDR3 reads CASSLGEAEAFF. The CDR3 DNA reads as TGTGCCAGCAGCCTAGGGGAGGCTGAAGCTTTCTTT.

V is TRBV10-1 and J is TRBJ1-1, with D tentatively TRBD1 (6 bases). CDR3 size: 13 residues. V shed 4 bases and J shed 5 bases, with 11 bases lying between them. Germline V CDR1 and CDR2: WNHNN, SYGVQD (reference sequence). In nucleotides, the CDR3 is TGCGCCAGCAGTGTTAACAGGGAGACTGAAGCTTTCTTT. Translating it yields CASSVNRETEAFF.

The rearrangement joins TRBV5-1 to TRBJ2-6; unclear D gene. The germline V gene encodes CDR1 SGHRS and CDR2 YFSETQ. This CDR3 region has 18 residues. V shed 4 bases and J shed 0 bases, with 17 bases lying between them. The CDR3 loop is CASSPGVRPNSGANVLTF. The CDR3 bases are TGCGCCAGCAGCCCGGGTGTCAGACCGAACTCTGGGGCCAACGTCCTGACTTTC.

The J gene is TRBJ1-5, the V gene TRBV6-1; unclear D gene. The CDR3 extends over 15 amino acids. CDR1 is MNHNS, CDR2 SASEGT, per germline. Trimming removed 7 bases at V and 0 bases at J, with 13 bases between. This CDR3 reads CASTGEQYSNQPQHF. The CDR3 nucleotides are TGTGCCAGCACCGGGGAGCAGTATAGCAATCAGCCCCAGCATTTT.

The chain has TRBV4-2 and TRBJ2-5, with a weak D call TRBD1 (5 bases). The CDR3 contains 17 residues. Germline V gene sequence: CDR1 LGHNA, CDR2 YNFKEQ. Trimming left V 0 bases short and J 5 bases short, with 19 bases between. In DNA, the CDR3 is TGTGCCAGCAGCCAAGAACCCAGCCCATCAGGGTTGGAGACCCAGTACTTC. This encodes CASSQEPSPSGLETQYF.

As DNA, the CDR3 is TGTGCCAGCAGCCAACATAGACTAGCGGGAGGCAATGAGCAGTTCTTC. It specifies CASSQHRLAGGNEQFF. The V call is TRBV5-4, the J call TRBJ2-1; 13 bases are shared with TRBD2. This CDR3 contains 16 residues. J lost 6 bases, V lost 4 bases, and 7 bases had no gene match. Germline CDR1 reads SGHNT; CDR2 reads YYREEE (reference sequence).

The CDR3 DNA sequence: TGTGCCGGAGGGACCAGCGGCACCGGGGAGCTGTTTTTT. It translates to CAGGTSGTGELFF. V is TRBV7-2 and J is TRBJ2-2; a weak D match, TRBD2 (6 bases). This CDR3 comprises 13 residues. Germline V gene lookup returns CDR1 SGHTA and CDR2 FQGNSA. The V end lost 11 bases, the J end lost 4 bases, and 14 bases lay between the germline ends.

This clone was counted once. V is TRBV18 and J is TRBJ1-4; unclear D gene. The J call may be faulty, since TRBJ2-2 better matches the DNA end. Germline CDR1 is KGHSH and CDR2 is LQKENI. This CDR3 comprises 11 residues. This chain's CDR3 is CASSPSRELFF. CDR3 nucleotide sequence: TGTGCCAGCTCACCATCCCGGGAGCTGTTTTTT.

This clone was counted only a few times. This chain connects TRBV5-5 to TRBJ1-1; D might be TRBD1 (5 bases). Germline V gives CDR1 SGHKS, CDR2 YYEKEE (reference sequence). V lost 4 bases and J lost 1, with 11 bases in between. This CDR3 region has 14 residues. The CDR3 sequence: CASSNRYTNTEAFF. CDR3 nucleotide sequence: TGTGCCAGCAGCAACAGGTACACGAACACTGAAGCTTTCTTT.